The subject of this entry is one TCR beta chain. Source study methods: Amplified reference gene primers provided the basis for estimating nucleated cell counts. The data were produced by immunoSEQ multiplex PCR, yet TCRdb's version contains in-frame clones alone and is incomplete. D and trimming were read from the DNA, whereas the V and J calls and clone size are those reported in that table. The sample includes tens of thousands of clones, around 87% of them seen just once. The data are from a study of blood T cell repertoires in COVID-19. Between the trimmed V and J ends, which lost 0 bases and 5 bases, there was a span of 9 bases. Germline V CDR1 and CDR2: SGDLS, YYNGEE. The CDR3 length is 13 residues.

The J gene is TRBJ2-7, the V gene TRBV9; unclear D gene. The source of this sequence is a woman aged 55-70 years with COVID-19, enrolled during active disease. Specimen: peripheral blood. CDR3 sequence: CASSVDLVDEQYF. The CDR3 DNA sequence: TGTGCCAGCAGCGTAGATCTAGTTGACGAGCAGTACTTC. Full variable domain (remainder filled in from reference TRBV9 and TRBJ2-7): DSGVTQTPKHLITATGQRVTLRCSPRSGDLSVYWYQQSLDQGLQFLIQYYNGEERAKGNILERFSAQQFPDLHSELNLSSLELGDSALYFCASSVDLVDEQYFGPGTRLTVT.